This TCR beta chain emerged from a study of blood T cell repertoires in COVID-19. For the study at large: The origin of the acute and convalescent COVID-19 samples was the United States, Italy and Spain. Nucleic acid was either cDNA or gDNA, and it came from T cells, B-cell-depleted T cells, or PBMCs.

In the original analysis: How many nucleated cells were present was estimated from reference gene primer amplification. The repertoire was sequenced with immunoSEQ multiplex PCR; TCRdb's copy has only in-frame clones and lacks some. The V and J calls and the clone size are those of that table, but D and trimming were determined from the DNA. The table includes 75,000 to 95,000 clones, 80% to 90% detected once. The receptor was isolated from a man in his 60s with acute or convalescent COVID-19. The sequenced sample consisted of peripheral blood.

The CDR3 spells CASSFATGFTEAFF. CDR3 DNA: TGTGCCAGCAGTTTCGCGACAGGGTTTACTGAAGCTTTCTTT. V and J are TRBV28 and TRBJ1-1, with 7 bases that match TRBD1. This CDR3 has 14 residues. V dropped 3 bases and J dropped 5; count of bases not matched to a gene: 6. Germline V gene sequence: CDR1 MDHEN, CDR2 SYDVKM.